This record looks at one TCR beta chain sequence and its context. The protocol was immunoSEQ multiplex PCR, while the TCRdb copy is restricted to in-frame clones and leaves out a portion. Among approximately 210,000 clones listed, 84% were seen once. The source of the sample is a study of blood T cell repertoires in COVID-19. Study at large: The study drew acute and convalescent COVID-19 samples from the United States, Italy and Spain.

Sequenced: peripheral blood. The origin of this receptor is a woman aged 45 to 65 with active or convalescent COVID-19.

The CDR3, as DNA: TGTGCCTGTCGCCCCGGGGATTATAATTCACCCCTCCACTTT. Amino acids: CACRPGDYNSPLHF. The V gene is TRBV30, the J gene TRBJ1-6; D gene uncertain. The CDR3 is made up of 14 amino acids. Germline V lookup: CDR1 GTSNPN, CDR2 SVGIG (reference sequence). Trimming cost V 6 bases and J 4 bases, with 13 bases left between them.